The rows below give T cell receptor beta chains drawn from one sample of a study of metastatic and nonmetastatic thyroid tumors. TCRdb reanalyzed the PCR reads via MiXCR. The table has tens of thousands of clones, 9% to 15% seen once; the top ten hold approximately 6.2%. The sequenced sample was blood. The receptors stem from a male donor with papillary thyroid cancer or a benign thyroid nodule (not recorded which). Some clones in this sample may be carry-over from other donors' samples. Both conserved end residues are part of each CDR3. Size is stated for part of the rows, as once, few or many counts, or as a class when the clone is expanded.

CASNPAPWDTQYF | TRBJ2-3 | TRBV14 | many | 13
CASSQRGYSPLHF | TRBJ1-6 | TRBV3-1 | many | 13
CASPTGGAEQYF | TRBJ2-7 | TRBV27 | few | 12
CSARPTVSPFYSPLHF | TRBJ1-6 | TRBV20-1 | . | 16
CASSLDRAYEQYF | TRBJ2-7 | TRBV28 | . | 13
CASSARGPTYEQYF | TRBJ2-7 | TRBV18 | many | 14
CASNYRGYEQFF | TRBJ2-1 | TRBV6-1 | many | 12
CASSQAGQAPYHEQYF | TRBJ2-7 | TRBV4-1 | many | 16
CASSDTVRGYGYTF | TRBJ1-2 | TRBV2 | few | 14
CASSQPGTALSGNTIYF | TRBJ1-3 | TRBV6-2/TRBV6-3 | many | 17
CASTPQGGYSYEQCF | TRBJ2-7 | TRBV2 | . | 15
CAWSLRGHDGYTF | TRBJ1-2 | TRBV30 | medium-sized | 13
CASSDLLPGGAISNQPQHF | TRBJ1-5 | TRBV10-2 | many | 19
CATSRGGSSGANVLTF | TRBJ2-6 | TRBV15 | many | 16
CASSYLRTSGFGELFF | TRBJ2-2 | TRBV6-2/TRBV6-3 | few | 16
CAWRQGRETQYF | TRBJ2-5 | TRBV30 | many | 12
CASTKQQGVNTEAFF | TRBJ1-1 | TRBV6-1 | medium-sized | 15
CASSWGNNSPLHF | TRBJ1-6 | TRBV27 | few | 13
CASSEGDQLALWDEQFF | TRBJ2-1 | TRBV5-6 | many | 17
CASSREGEQYF | TRBJ2-7 | TRBV3-1 | many | 11
CASSLVPGRELFF | TRBJ2-2 | TRBV11-2 | . | 13
CAISEGTGGSPLHF | TRBJ1-6 | TRBV10-3 | few | 14
CASSFTGTGGIQPQHF | TRBJ1-5 | TRBV12-3/TRBV12-4 | many | 16
CSGLSGDGSYNEQFF | TRBJ2-1 | TRBV29-1 | many | 15
CSAPGQSSYNSPLHF | TRBJ1-6 | TRBV20-1 | many | 15
CASSLNPQGYEQYF | TRBJ2-7 | TRBV6-1 | . | 14
CASTFNRGTEQYF | TRBJ2-7 | TRBV27 | many | 13
CASSLGPGGPYEQYF | TRBJ2-7 | TRBV7-3 | many | 15
CASSIDRPNTGELFF | TRBJ2-2 | TRBV19 | . | 15
CASSIVGGEETQYF | TRBJ2-5 | TRBV19 | many | 14
CASSPSGTGDQPQHF | TRBJ1-5 | TRBV28 | . | 15
CASSIGAFYNEQFF | TRBJ2-1 | TRBV19 | many | 14
CASGLVLTGKGSYEQYF | TRBJ2-7 | TRBV12-5 | medium-sized | 17
CASSSERRGSGWGTGELFF | TRBJ2-2 | TRBV5-1 | . | 19
CASSPKWREGPGKNIQYF | TRBJ2-4 | TRBV27 | . | 18
CAISVYPPTDGRSYEQYF | TRBJ2-7 | TRBV10-3 | few | 18
CASSLLGEETQYF | TRBJ2-5 | TRBV6-2/TRBV6-3 | few | 13
CASKPNTGELFF | TRBJ2-2 | TRBV5-1 | . | 12
CSARANRGNQPQHF | TRBJ1-5 | TRBV20-1 | few | 14
CASSQAWGLASYEQYF | TRBJ2-7 | TRBV4-1 | many | 16
CSHRQGNNYGYTF | TRBJ1-2 | TRBV20-1 | . | 13
CASSGGRPGLGYNEQFF | TRBJ2-1 | TRBV7-3 | many | 17
CASTREAGANVLTF | TRBJ2-6 | TRBV2 | many | 14
CASRNQGETGELFF | TRBJ2-2 | TRBV6-1 | few | 14
CASSYTGRVNSPLHF | TRBJ1-6 | TRBV6-2/TRBV6-3 | medium-sized | 15
CATSRDSGDGYTF | TRBJ1-2 | TRBV15 | medium-sized | 13
CATSSPPGQRNTGELFF | TRBJ2-2 | TRBV15 | medium-sized | 17
CASRYRDRPTYEQYF | TRBJ2-7 | TRBV11-1 | many | 15
CASSPRTGTYGYTF | TRBJ1-2 | TRBV10-2 | few | 14
CASSLDSSGSENEQFF | TRBJ2-1 | TRBV12-3/TRBV12-4 | few | 16
CASSFPLETQYF | TRBJ2-5 | TRBV28 | many | 12
CASRDGLAGGETQYF | TRBJ2-5 | TRBV27 | many | 15
CSALRGLSYEQYF | TRBJ2-7 | TRBV20-1 | medium-sized | 13
CASTSGLEDEQFF | TRBJ2-1 | TRBV6-1 | . | 13